The subject of this entry is one T cell receptor (beta chain). This clone has only one observation. It has no known antigen specificity. Base qualities are missing; no much larger clone stands one base away. TCR CDR3 regions were amplified from genomic DNA by multiplex PCR using the deep immunoSEQ assay. For each cell subset, the extracted genomic DNA was distributed evenly across all wells of several immunoSEQ 96-well plates, and each plate served as one replicate. For sorted subsets, around 200 ng genomic DNA, equal to 25,000 to 35,000 T cell genomes, was loaded into each replicate PCR. The purified libraries were quantified using a Qubit 3.0 fluorometer, sized with a Bioanalyzer 2100, and then quantified again using the KAPA Library Quantification kit. Every immunoSEQ 96-well plate was sequenced on a separate single-read 150-cycle Illumina NextSeq 550 flow cell. The paper's processing steps were these. Because only junctional sequences without quality scores were contained in the immunoSEQ output, filtering matching that applied to full-length reads could not be performed. To assign V/J genes and CDR3, sequences were annotated using PyIR, a Python wrapper for IgBLAST v1.9, with IMGT germline references. Reads were removed for weak V/J assignments (E-value above 1e-6), missing CDR3, stop codons, out-of-frame junctions, or ambiguous translated residues. V3J clonotypes were defined as sequences sharing an identical inferred V gene, J gene, and CDR3 amino acid sequence. Percentage overlap between repertoires was computed as shared unique clonotypes divided by the size of the smaller repertoire. Richness of each repertoire was evaluated using RTK rarefaction, the Chao1 estimator, and Recon v2.1 estimates of unobserved clonotypes. OLGA was used to compute generation probabilities for all TCRbeta clonotypes that the gDNA method yielded from a handful of donors. TCRdb took over this immuneACCESS table, retaining in-frame rearrangements with V and J assigned. Such tables are incomplete; in checked studies, under half of the missing clones stem from an unresolved V gene, and the remainder is unexplained. For V, J and clone size, that table is used; D and trimming come from the DNA. This sample lists around 2,000,000 clones; about 95% were detected once. The ten largest clones add up to approximately 1% of the sample.

These data are taken from a study of shared clonotypes between healthy human individuals (dated by TCRdb to the early 2020s). In the study overall: Two women and a few men aged 18 to 49 years were included in the cohort. For each donor, three plates each were used for CD4 naive and CD4 memory, two plates were used for CD8 naive, and one plate was used for CD8 memory. To estimate repertoire size and how much clonotype sharing occurs between individuals, the study deeply sequenced the blood TCR repertoires of several healthy adults. Libraries were prepared and TCR repertoires were sequenced by different laboratories using diverse techniques, in order to increase sequencing depth and limit assay-specific biases. Between about 0.9 and 10 billion PBMCs per donor were obtained by leukapheresis. The research as a whole found: Incomplete sequencing was indicated by rarefaction of sorted-subset datasets, despite the large sequencing depth. Naive subsets generally had larger estimated clonotype richness than memory subsets. Sampling was restricted to blood, and TCR repertoires in tissue are likely to differ from TCR repertoires in blood. Because the study included a small number of donors, the genetic and exposure-history diversity represented was limited. Pairwise subsampling led to the expectation that sequencing depth would affect the degree of clonotype sharing among donors. About 5% of naive CD4, 3% to 3.5% of naive CD8, 2.3% of memory CD4, and roughly 0.4% of memory CD8 clonotypes were shared across a few donors. Clonotypes shared by all four sorted-subset donors showed higher generation probabilities than non-shared clonotypes.

CD8 naive samples consisted of CD45RO-negative cells that were positively selected for CCR7, yielding a CD45RA+CCR7+ population without TemRA cells. The donors were healthy, HIV-negative adults who had no recently reported acute infections or vaccinations. Every donor was a Caucasian adult residing in Nashville, Tennessee, USA. Blood was obtained by leukapheresis, after which PBMCs were separated by Ficoll-Histopaque density gradient centrifugation and cryopreserved in liquid nitrogen vapor phase. Analytical flow cytometry was used to check the purity and quantity of each magnetically sorted T cell population. Genomic DNA was isolated from each sorted fraction and quantified by UV absorbance on a Nanodrop 2000c. Trimming takes 4 bases off V and 8 bases off J; junction bases not matched to a gene: 5. CDR1 is given as SGHTA and CDR2 as FQGNSA, both from the germline V gene. CDR3 length: 15 amino acids, cysteine to phenylalanine. Only the CDR3 DNA is retained, 45 bases long and in frame from the first base.

Material: naive CD8+ T cells sorted from blood. The cell subset or site label, read with the paper, signifies: CD45RA+CCR7+. The TCR sequence derives from a man between 18 and 35 years old in good health. The sequence joins TRBV7-2 to TRBJ1-6; 10 bases in the junction line up with TRBD1. The CDR3 loop reads CASSSRDRGYSPLHF. The DNA sequence follows: TGTGCCAGCAGCTCGCGGGACAGGGGTTATTCACCCCTCCACTTT.